A selection of T cell receptor beta chains follows, all from one sample in a study of T-cell memory formation after mild COVID-19. Each CDR3 protein is one row after TCRdb ran MiXCR on the 5' RACE reads. The repertoire holds hundreds of thousands of distinct CDR3 sequences, nearly 25% seen once, with about an eighth in the top ten. Sequencing was carried out using PBMCs or a T cell subset sorted from them (not recorded which). The origin of the receptors is an adult woman who had mild COVID-19 (a few samples of this study predate the infection). Cell type and time point are not known. CDR3s include the opening cysteine and the closing phenylalanine or tryptophan. The order of the fields is J gene, D gene, clone size, V gene, CDR3 protein, CDR3 DNA. A D gene is named only where the DNA matches it firmly. Clone size is not always given. Where it is, it says once, few, many or a class for expanded clones.

>TRBJ1-4|NA|NA|TRBV12-5
CASGFLLSTQMAEKLFF
TGTGCTAGTGGTTTCCTGCTTTCGACCCAAATGGCAGAAAAACTGTTTTTT
>TRBJ2-5|NA|few|TRBV7-9
CASSPGPRSETQYF
TGTGCCAGCAGCCCCGGACCCCGGTCAGAGACCCAGTACTTC
>TRBJ1-1|NA|NA|TRBV10-3
CAIRARRGTEAFF
TGTGCCATCAGAGCCAGGAGGGGCACTGAAGCTTTCTTT
>TRBJ1-5|NA|few|TRBV2
CASSDSGMVNQPQHF
TGTGCCAGCAGTGACTCAGGAATGGTTAATCAGCCCCAGCATTTT
>TRBJ1-2|NA|once|TRBV6-1
CASQVRRDGTPKNYGYTF
TGTGCCAGCCAAGTTCGCCGGGACGGGACACCCAAGAACTATGGCTACACCTTC
>TRBJ2-1|TRBD2|NA|TRBV7-2
CASSFGTSGSEEFF
TGTGCCAGCAGCTTCGGGACTAGCGGGAGTGAGGAGTTCTTC
>TRBJ2-3|NA|NA|TRBV20-1
CSARPRASGTDTQYF
TGCAGTGCTAGACCGAGGGCTAGCGGCACAGATACGCAGTATTTT
>TRBJ2-7|NA|NA|TRBV27
CASSLSPLYYEQYF
TGTGCCAGCAGTTTATCGCCCCTCTACTACGAGCAGTACTTC
>TRBJ1-1|TRBD1|few|TRBV12-3/TRBV12-4
CASSTPPGTGLNTEAFF
TGTGCCAGCAGTACTCCCCCTGGGACAGGATTGAACACTGAAGCTTTCTTT
>TRBJ2-7|TRBD2|NA|TRBV14
CASSQERLAGGPYYEQYF
TGTGCCAGCAGCCAAGAACGACTAGCGGGAGGACCCTACTACGAGCAGTACTTC
>TRBJ1-1|TRBD1|few|TRBV7-9
CASSSRTGRDTEAFF
TGTGCCAGCAGCTCCCGGACAGGGAGGGACACTGAAGCTTTCTTT
>TRBJ2-3|NA|NA|TRBV9
CASSRGSASTDTQYF
TGTGCCAGCAGCCGAGGTAGTGCTAGCACAGATACGCAGTATTTT
>TRBJ2-3|NA|NA|TRBV28
CASRTDREGDTQYF
TGTGCCAGCAGAACGGACAGGGAGGGAGATACGCAGTATTTT
>TRBJ2-3|TRBD2|many|TRBV3-1
CASSRLAGGSTDTQYF
TGTGCCAGCAGCCGCTTAGCGGGAGGGAGCACAGATACGCAGTATTTT
>TRBJ2-2|NA|few|TRBV24-1
CATSDLHGTGRAGELFF
TGTGCCACCAGTGATTTGCATGGTACAGGGCGCGCCGGGGAGCTGTTTTTT
>TRBJ1-2|TRBD1|few|TRBV18
CASSPWGQGDYGYTF
TGTGCCAGCTCACCATGGGGACAGGGGGACTATGGCTACACCTTC
>TRBJ2-1|NA|NA|TRBV7-2
CASSFGRNGQFF
TGTGCCAGCAGCTTCGGGCGAAATGGGCAGTTCTTC
>TRBJ2-3|NA|NA|TRBV5-1
CASSLDAASSTDTQYF
TGCGCCAGCAGCTTGGACGCAGCTTCTAGCACAGATACGCAGTATTTT
>TRBJ1-2|NA|few|TRBV20-1
CSAPPWGGRYGYTF
TGCAGTGCGCCACCGTGGGGGGGCAGATATGGCTACACCTTC
>TRBJ1-2|TRBD1|NA|TRBV7-3
CASKGGQTYGYTF
TGTGCCAGCAAAGGGGGACAGACCTATGGCTACACCTTC
>TRBJ2-1|TRBD2|few|TRBV6-5
CASSTGTRFGEQFF
TGTGCCAGCAGTACCGGGACTAGGTTCGGTGAGCAGTTCTTC
>TRBJ2-1|TRBD2|NA|TRBV5-1
CASGTGGGAYNEQFF
TGCGCCAGCGGAACGGGAGGTGGGGCCTACAATGAGCAGTTCTTC
>TRBJ2-5|NA|few|TRBV14
CASSQFLLETQYF
TGTGCCAGCAGCCAATTCCTTCTAGAGACCCAGTACTTC
>TRBJ2-7|NA|few|TRBV6-2/TRBV6-3
CASSHQINYEQYF
TGTGCCAGCAGCCACCAGATAAACTACGAGCAGTACTTC